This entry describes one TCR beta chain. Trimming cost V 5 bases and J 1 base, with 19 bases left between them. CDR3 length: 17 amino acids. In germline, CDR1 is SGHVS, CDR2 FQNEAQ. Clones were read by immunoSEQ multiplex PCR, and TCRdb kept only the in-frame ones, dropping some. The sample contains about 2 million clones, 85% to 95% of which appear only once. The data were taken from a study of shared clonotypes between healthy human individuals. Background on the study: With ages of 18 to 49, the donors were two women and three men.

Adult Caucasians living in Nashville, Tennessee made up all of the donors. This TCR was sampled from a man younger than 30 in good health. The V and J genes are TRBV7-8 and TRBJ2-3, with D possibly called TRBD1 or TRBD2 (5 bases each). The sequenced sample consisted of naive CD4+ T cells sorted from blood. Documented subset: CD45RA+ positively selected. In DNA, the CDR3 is TGTGCCAGCAGCGTACTAGGAAGGGGAACGGGCACAGATACGCAGTATTTT. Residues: CASSVLGRGTGTDTQYF.